The entry that follows covers one TCR beta chain sequence. Antigen specificity is unknown. The authors divided CD4+ cells into CD45RA+ naive and CD45RA-negative memory subsets. This entry belongs to a study of shared clonotypes between healthy human individuals. Study overall: The donors, a couple of women and a few men, were aged 18 to 49.

Study-level results: An effect of sequencing depth on clonotype sharing among donors was expected. Non-shared clonotypes showed lower generation probabilities than clonotypes common to all four donors.

V was trimmed by 0 bases and J by 3 bases, leaving 16 bases between them. The germline CDR1 and CDR2 sequences are SGDLS and YYNGEE. This CDR3 has 16 amino acids. Assay: immunoSEQ multiplex PCR; the TCRdb copy retains only in-frame clones and omits some. The sample holds roughly 1,600,000 clones, 98% seen once. The sample taken for sequencing was naive CD4+ T cells sorted from blood. Subset reported: CD45RA+ positively selected. V gene TRBV9 combines with J gene TRBJ2-7; maybe TRBD1 (6 bases). The clonotype comes from a man under 40 in good health. The CDR3 DNA follows: TGTGCCAGCAGCGTAGACGGCAGGGGCCCACTCTACGAGCAGTACTTC. This encodes CASSVDGRGPLYEQYF. The whole variable domain, remainder taken from reference TRBV9 and TRBJ2-7, is DSGVTQTPKHLITATGQRVTLRCSPRSGDLSVYWYQQSLDQGLQFLIQYYNGEERAKGNILERFSAQQFPDLHSELNLSSLELGDSALYFCASSVDGRGPLYEQYFGPGTRLTVT.